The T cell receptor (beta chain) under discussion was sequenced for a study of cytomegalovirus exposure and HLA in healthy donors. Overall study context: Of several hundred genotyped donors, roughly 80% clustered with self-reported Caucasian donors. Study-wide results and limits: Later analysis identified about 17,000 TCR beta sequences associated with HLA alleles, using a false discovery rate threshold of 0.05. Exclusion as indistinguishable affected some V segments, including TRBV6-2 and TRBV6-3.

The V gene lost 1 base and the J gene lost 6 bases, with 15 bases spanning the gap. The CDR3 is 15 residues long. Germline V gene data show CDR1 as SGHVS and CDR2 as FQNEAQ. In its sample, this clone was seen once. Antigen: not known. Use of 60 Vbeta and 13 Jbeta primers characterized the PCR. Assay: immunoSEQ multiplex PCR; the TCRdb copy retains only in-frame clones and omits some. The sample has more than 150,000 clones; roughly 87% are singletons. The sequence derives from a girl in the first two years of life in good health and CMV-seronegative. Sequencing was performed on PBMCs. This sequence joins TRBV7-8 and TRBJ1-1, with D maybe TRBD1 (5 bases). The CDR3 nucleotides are TGTGCCAGCAGCTTAGGGACGGCAGGGCTCCCTGAAGCTTTCTTT. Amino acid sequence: CASSLGTAGLPEAFF.